This T cell receptor (beta chain) was profiled in a study of cytomegalovirus exposure and HLA in healthy donors (dated by TCRdb to about 2017). The study in broad terms: An earlier analysis of about 560 of the donors reported over 250 Gb of sequence data and some 110 million unique TCR beta sequences obtained from 180 million or so T cells. HLA typing included class I and class II loci at four-digit resolution. Typing coverage differed by locus: A, B, C, DRB1 and DQB1 were typed in roughly 620-640 donors, DQA1 in about 510, DPA1 in approximately 600, and DPB1 in roughly 450. High-throughput TCR immunosequencing, statistical association of individual TCRs with disease status, and machine learning were combined to predict cytomegalovirus infection status. Along with the approximately 670-subject first cohort, a separate validation cohort of over a hundred different subjects was used. The later analysis used no new phenotypic data to find candidate immune exposures, relying instead on TCR beta sequences and their occurrence across donors. To decide whether each TCR beta V gene segment behaved as functional or pseudogenic, an earlier analysis of some 570 of the donors relied on high-throughput TCR beta sequencing. Alongside the repertoire data, information on donor age, sex, ethnicity and CMV serostatus was compiled. Several DR-DQ haplotypes were handled as single units for association and clustering, since linkage in the cohort was strong. Around 320 gigabases of sequencing data and tens of millions of unique TCR sequences were included in an early release covering about 700 HLA-typed donors. The T cell repertoires of 666 subjects were profiled by immunosequencing and related to cytomegalovirus serostatus. In a later analysis, previously published TCR beta repertoires from 600 to 850 donors were re-analyzed and high-resolution HLA genotyping was added so that TCR occurrence patterns could be studied. Of the 300 to 400 genotyped donors, about 80% fell in the genetic ancestry cluster associated with self-reported Caucasian donors. Every discovery cohort repertoire had been produced on one sequencing platform. Among roughly 400 genotyped donors of the cohort, an average of approximately 220,000 unique TCR beta nucleotide sequences was sequenced per donor, of which 15% to 20% were non-productive. A later genetic analysis took genome-wide SNP genotypes for about 65% of the roughly 670 donors and used that subset as a discovery cohort. The study aimed to test whether cataloging public T cell receptors could reveal signatures of past pathogen exposure.

What the study reported, not specific to this receptor: A later genetic analysis reported fewer N-insertions in productive TCRs among donors in an Asian-associated ancestry cluster than the approximately 670-donor mean. The authors suggested that the approach could potentially be extended to other disease states and immunological phenotypes. Most CMV-associated TCR beta chains appeared to be HLA-restricted in a later analysis, and the HLA associations seemed to be driven largely by CMV exposure. The classifier was reported to diagnose cytomegalovirus status with high specificity and sensitivity in both the original cohort and the validation cohort. In the study, around 160 TCR beta chains were listed as associated with cytomegalovirus. A further reported finding was that TCR beta sequences accurately predicted the HLA-A and HLA-B alleles for most subjects in the first cohort. In a later analysis, HLA-associated TCR beta chains were found to be more clonally expanded and to have lower generation probabilities than equally common non-associated chains. The presence/absence analyses assumed that sequencing depth was roughly uniform across donors, and that assumption may not be true. The cohort was sequenced for TCR beta chains only, and without alpha or paired-chain data the features that could be detected were limited. Because HLA typing was unavailable for some donors at each locus, only the typed subset was used in association tests. A cluster of highly shared sequence variants was judged likely to represent a technical artifact of the sequencing pipeline. Several of the top co-occurrence clusters appeared to be linked to parvovirus B19, influenza, CMV and Epstein-Barr virus, according to a later analysis. Correlated functional status among segregating V segments might reflect linkage disequilibrium, but an unknown experimental factor could not be ruled out. The only immune exposure information available for the cohort was CMV serostatus. The earlier analysis of some 560 of the donors excluded over 15 rarely observed V segments, including chromosome 9 orphons, because counts were too low. Assigning TCR associations to individual alleles was difficult when HLA alleles, especially DR and DQ, strongly co-occurred. A later analysis associated 17,000 or so TCR beta sequences with specific HLA alleles at a false discovery rate of 0.05. Most TCR sequences were observed very rarely across donors, whereas some public TCRs were present in many individuals. According to a later analysis, TCR association rates differed among HLA loci, with DRB1 alleles showing the most associated TCRs and HLA-C alleles showing the fewest. A few of the identified cytomegalovirus-associated TCR beta chains were confirmed in vitro to be specific for cytomegalovirus antigens. An association between a missense DCLRE1C variant and V-gene and J-gene trimming of TCR beta chains was found in a later genetic analysis and replicated in an independent cohort. In an earlier analysis of approximately 590 of the donors, most TCR beta V segments appeared in productive rearrangements about 87% or about 30% of the time, broadly matching IMGT annotations.

The library was generated by the immunoSEQ multiplex PCR assay. For the multiplex PCR, a mixture combining 60 forward primers for TCR Vbeta segments and 13 reverse primers for TCR Jbeta segments was used. Amplification of the CDR3 region of rearranged TCR beta genes was performed with a multiplex PCR assay on genomic DNA. Amplified TCR beta libraries were sequenced as 87-base-pair reads on the Illumina HiSeq System. The original pipeline was this. A later analysis tallied roughly 78 million unique TCR beta chains across the 666 repertoires, and 10 million to 11 million of those chains were shared by two or more donors. A nearest-neighbor algorithm error-corrected the raw reads and collapsed the reads into unique sequences, merging closely related sequences to remove PCR and sequencing errors. CDR3 sequences were aligned to IMGT reference sequences to assign V, D and J gene segments. For a sequence to be retained, at least a six-nucleotide match to both a V gene segment and a J gene segment was required. A rearrangement counted as productive if the CDR3 had no stop codons and remained in frame with V and J, and every other rearrangement counted as non-productive. CDR3 was defined by IMGT convention, running from the second conserved V-encoded cysteine to the conserved J-encoded phenylalanine. The earlier analysis of some 540 of the donors excluded any sequence lacking an unambiguous match to a single V gene segment. An earlier analysis of under 750 of the donors called V segments functional above 56.7% productive rearrangements and segregating when the between-donor standard deviation exceeded 5%. A statistical classification framework was built to diagnose cytomegalovirus status from the catalog of TCR beta chain sequences. In a later analysis, TCR nucleotide sequences were compared against IMGT/GENE-DB human TR gene sequences so that V and J genes could be assigned. The TCRdist pipeline was used in a later analysis to assign CDR3 sequences and most-parsimonious VDJ recombination scenarios. In a later analysis, each TCR beta chain was defined by its CDR3 amino acid sequence together with its V-gene family, and reads lacking a unique V-gene family were excluded. To address suspected cross-contamination and a sequencing artifact, a later analysis removed roughly 580 highly shared, low-generation-probability nucleotide sequences. In a later analysis, a clonal expansion index was calculated for each public chain from normalized within-repertoire ranks of inferred template counts. A later analysis computed generation probabilities with a VDJ recombination model fitted to out-of-frame rearrangements, and checked the results against IGoR. In a later analysis, TCR-TCR, TCR-HLA and TCR-CMV co-occurrence was scored with hypergeometric tests, and a repertoire-size bias correction was applied to TCR pairs. In a later analysis, false discovery rates were estimated by permuting HLA or CMV assignments 20 times. A later analysis grouped co-occurring TCRs with DBSCAN, adding TCRdist sequence similarity when clustering within HLA-allele-positive subsets. Repertoires with fewer than 30,000 or more than 120,000 public chains were left out of co-occurrence clustering, as were five repertoires with anomalous nucleotide sharing. TCRdb re-hosts the immuneACCESS table, in-frame sequences only. Its copies lack some clones; in the studies checked, an unresolved V gene accounts for under half of them, and the cause for the rest is not known. V, J and clone size were drawn from that table, and D and trimming were deduced from the DNA. This sample comprises 210,000 or so clones, roughly 85% of them detected only once. The top ten clonotypes cover more than 1.5% of the sample.

On this clone itself: Its binding antigen is unknown. Base qualities were left out, and no much larger clone turns up one base away.

In total, fewer than 750 healthy bone marrow donors made up the cohort. At the time of sampling, every cohort member was nominally healthy, though immune exposures that went unrecorded were likely present. The donor tested CMV seronegative and was one of the 352 seronegative cohort members. Each donor provided a peripheral blood sample, and peripheral blood mononuclear cells were used for TCR beta sequencing. Genomic DNA extraction from the blood cell samples was performed with the Qiagen DNeasy Blood Extraction Kit. Sequenced sample: PBMCs. The clonotype comes from a man younger than 35 in good health and CMV-seronegative.

The DNA sequence is TGTGCCAGCAGGTTACTAGCCGTGATGGAGAATGAGCAGTTCTTC. Translated, it reads CASRLLAVMENEQFF. The V and J segments used are TRBV6-5 and TRBJ2-1, with TRBD2 perhaps the D gene, on 6 matching bases. CDR1 and CDR2 were assigned from the germline V gene as MNHEY and SVGAGI. The CDR3, cysteine through phenylalanine, is 15 amino acids long. Of all the DNA, just the CDR3 is kept, 45 bases in frame from base 1. V is clipped by 6 bases and J by 7 bases, and the sequence between their germline boundaries is 19 bases long.